This entry features one T cell receptor (beta chain) sequence. These data come from a study of PD-L1 blockade in urothelial cancer. Looking at the study overall: The authors examined blood 3 weeks (second dose) and 6 weeks after treatment start.

V gave up 7 bases and J gave up 3 bases, with 10 bases separating them. The CDR3 runs to 13 residues. CDR1 SNHLY and CDR2 FYNNEI come from the germline V gene. Only in-frame clones appear in the TCRdb table, and some are missing; sequencing was by immunoSEQ multiplex PCR. Of roughly 90,000 clones in the sample, around nine tenths were seen once. This chain connects TRBV2 to TRBJ1-5; D may be TRBD1 (6 bases). Here the sequenced sample was PBMCs, taken around atezolizumab (anti-PD-L1) treatment. The receptor was derived from a man aged 60-69 years with urothelial cancer. The CDR3 DNA sequence: TGTGCCAGCAAAGGGACACCCAATCAGCCCCAGCATTTT. Its translation: CASKGTPNQPQHF.